This T cell receptor (beta chain) is from a study of T cell responses to AZD1222 COVID-19 vaccine. General study findings and limits: Seropositive status at baseline applied to only six AZD1222 recipients. Repertoire sampling occurred only after the peak T cell response. In a largely white British group with more females than males, clonal diversity was possibly underestimated.

Here immunoSEQ multiplex PCR was the method, and the copy in TCRdb shows in-frame clones only, minus some. The sample carries 110,000 to 150,000 clones, 70% to 90% recorded once. Comment on this clone: The antigen remains unidentified.

The germline V gene encodes CDR1 SGHVS and CDR2 FQNEAQ. Trimming stripped 0 bases from V and 1 base from J, with 3 bases between. This CDR3 contains 13 residues. Specimen: peripheral blood, collected on day 0 of AZD1222 vaccination. V gene TRBV7-8 combines with J gene TRBJ1-1; D remains ambiguous. The receptor's source is an adult in good health. The CDR3 loop is CASSLARNTEAFF. The CDR3 DNA sequence: TGTGCCAGCAGCTTAGCTAGGAACACTGAAGCTTTCTTT. The full variable domain, completed using reference TRBV7-8 and TRBJ1-1, is GAGVSQSPRYKVAKRGQDVALRCDPISGHVSLFWYQQALGQGPEFLTYFQNEAQLDKSGLPSDRFFAERPEGSVSTLKIQRTQQEDSAVYLCASSLARNTEAFFGQGTRLTVV.